The 12 T cell receptor beta chains in this list originate from one sample, sequenced in a study of shared clonotypes between healthy human individuals. Sequencing was performed with immunoSEQ multiplex PCR; in TCRdb, only in-frame clones are kept and a portion is missing. The profile shows over a million clones, 75% to 80% of them singletons. The sample consisted of memory CD4+ T cells from PBMCs. Specified subset: CD45RA-negative fraction. The receptors stem from a man aged 18-30 years in good health. Some clones in this sample may be carry-over from other donors' samples.

This clone was seen ten or more times. The chain carries TRBV19 and TRBJ1-1, with 10 positions matching TRBD1. CDR1 and CDR2 (germline): LNHDA, SQIVND (reference sequence). J gave up 11 bases and V 4 bases, and 16 bases lay outside the gene matches. The CDR3 runs 16 residues. CDR3 coding DNA: TGTGCCAGTAGTACCCCCCCCGGGACAGGGGCGAGGTGGGCTTTCTTT. This translates into CASSTPPGTGARWAFF.

The rearrangement uses TRBV7-3 and TRBJ2-7, with 12 bases aligning to TRBD1. This CDR3 has 16 amino acids. Germline CDR1 and CDR2: SGHTA and FQGTGA. J lost 7 bases, V lost 5 bases, and 12 bases had no gene match. Here the CDR3 DNA reads TGTGCCAGCAGCACCACCCAAGGGACAGGGGGCGGGGAGCAGTACTTC. Its protein product is CASSTTQGTGGGEQYF.

This clone appeared a single time. The chain has TRBV5-1 and TRBJ1-4, with 9 bases matching TRBD1. The V gene end was trimmed by 5 bases and the J gene end by 5 bases; junction bases not matched to a gene: 4. Germline V CDR1 and CDR2: SGHRS, YFSETQ. The CDR3 spans 14 residues. CDR3 sequence: CASRNTGGNEKLFF. CDR3 DNA sequence: TGCGCCAGCAGGAATACAGGGGGCAATGAAAAACTGTTTTTT.

This sequence joins TRBV28 and TRBJ1-2; a weak D match, TRBD1 (6 bases). The germline V and J ends were trimmed by 7 bases and 4 bases, with 13 bases remaining between them. Germline CDR1 is MDHEN and CDR2 is SYDVKM. The CDR3 spans 13 residues. The CDR3: CASNFGGLYGYTF. The CDR3 nucleotides read TGTGCCAGCAACTTCGGGGGCCTCTATGGCTACACCTTC.

This clone was seen just once. V gene TRBV11-2 combines with J gene TRBJ2-7; D unclear. This CDR3 spans 14 amino acids. Germline-derived CDR1 and CDR2 are SGHAT and FQNNGV. Trimming removed 0 bases at V and 7 bases at J, with 13 bases between. CDR3 protein: CASSLERQVGEQYF. The CDR3 bases are TGTGCCAGCAGCTTAGAGCGGCAGGTGGGGGAGCAGTACTTC.

V is TRBV5-1 and J is TRBJ2-3; D remains ambiguous. V was pared by 0 bases and J by 6 bases, with 11 bases between. CDR3 size: 14 residues. Germline CDR1 is SGHRS and CDR2 is YFSETQ. The CDR3 sequence is CASSLEGYVDTQYF. CDR3 nucleotide sequence: TGCGCCAGCAGCTTGGAAGGTTACGTGGATACGCAGTATTTT.

This chain joins TRBV30 and TRBJ1-1, with D uncertain. CDR3 length: 12 amino acids. From germline, CDR1 is GTSNPN and CDR2 SVGIG (reference sequence). Between the trimmed V and J ends, which lost 8 bases and 6 bases, there was a span of 16 bases. The CDR3 nucleotides read TGTGCCCACTGGACGGGGTCCTCTGAAGCTTTCTTT. Protein: CAHWTGSSEAFF. The full variable domain, with the rest looked up from reference TRBV30 and TRBJ1-1, is SQTIHQWPATLVQPVGSPLSLECTVEGTSNPNLYWYRQAAGRGLQLLFYSVGIGQISSEVPQNLSASRPQDRQFILSSKKLLLSDSGFYLCAHWTGSSEAFFGQGTRLTVV.

The chain uses TRBV29-1 and TRBJ2-7, with D tentatively TRBD1 (7 bases). CDR1 and CDR2 from the germline V gene are SQVTM and ANQGSEA. The CDR3 spans 16 residues. V dropped 6 bases and J dropped 2 bases, with 23 bases sitting between them. The CDR3 loop reads CSVEGGGQGVTYEQYF. The CDR3 DNA follows: TGCAGCGTAGAGGGAGGTGGGCAGGGGGTAACCTACGAGCAGTACTTC.

The chain carries TRBV5-6 and TRBJ1-1; 8 nucleotides agree with TRBD1. Germline lookup yields CDR1 SGHDT and CDR2 YYEEEE. V gave up 3 bases and J gave up 5 bases; unmatched junction bases: 6. The CDR3 runs to 14 residues. In DNA, the CDR3 is TGTGCCAGCAGCTGGGACAGGCGGAGTACTGAAGCTTTCTTT. Translating gives CASSWDRRSTEAFF. The whole variable domain, remainder taken from reference TRBV5-6 and TRBJ1-1, is DAGVTQSPTHLIKTRGQQVTLRCSPKSGHDTVSWYQQALGQGPQFIFQYYEEEERQRGNFPDRFSGHQFPNYSSELNVNALLLGDSALYLCASSWDRRSTEAFFGQGTRLTVV.

The rearrangement joins TRBV7-3 to TRBJ1-2, with D tentatively TRBD1 (5 bases). Trimming removed 5 bases from V and 4 bases from J, with 17 bases in between. Germline V gives CDR1 SGHTA, CDR2 FQGTGA. This CDR3 region has 15 residues. CDR3 loop: CASSPRGRLRYGYTF. For the CDR3, the DNA is TGTGCCAGCAGCCCCCGGGGGAGGCTTCGCTATGGCTACACCTTC.

This clone was seen more than once but under ten times. This specimen includes other DNA sequences encoding the same CDR3. The V gene is TRBV5-1, the J gene TRBJ1-5; no clear D gene. V was clipped by 0 bases and J by 0 bases, with 7 bases between them. CDR3 size: 15 residues. Germline V lookup: CDR1 SGHRS, CDR2 YFSETQ. Written as DNA, the CDR3 is TGCGCCAGCAGCTTGGAGGGTTTTAGCAATCAGCCCCAGCATTTT. Its protein product is CASSLEGFSNQPQHF.

The rearrangement links TRBV5-1 to TRBJ2-2, with 8 bases aligning to TRBD1. CDR1 is SGHRS, CDR2 YFSETQ, per germline. Trimming took 3 bases from V and 3 from J; bases not matched to a gene: 1. The CDR3 loop spans 14 amino acids. This CDR3 reads CASSSGQDTGELFF. CDR3 DNA sequence: TGCGCCAGCAGCTCGGGACAGGACACCGGGGAGCTGTTTTTT.